Following are 15 T cell receptor beta chains from one sample sequenced in a study of T cells in Graves' hyperthyroidism and ophthalmopathy. Authors of the study amplified TCR beta CDR3 regions from RNA transcripts. A first-round RT-PCR of the TCR CDR3 used the HTBI primer set. From the multiplex PCR reads, TCRdb called clonotypes with MiXCR, one entry per CDR3 protein. Of 600,000 to 700,000 distinct CDR3 sequences in the sample, over 12% were seen once. Sequences were obtained from blood. The receptor set was obtained from a woman between 40 and 50 years old with Graves' ophthalmopathy.

This clonotype was observed a few times. V usage is TRBV28 and J usage is TRBJ2-3, with D unresolved. The CDR3 spans 12 residues. V was trimmed by 5 bases and J by 8 bases, leaving 11 bases between them. Germline CDR1 reads MDHEN; CDR2 reads SYDVKM. The CDR3, as DNA: TGTGCCAGCAGTCCTGAGTACGGTACGCAGTATTTT. This codes for CASSPEYGTQYF.

In regard to this clonotype: Its ends do not fully match the called genes, so a read error is possible. The chain links TRBV12-3 or TRBV12-4 to TRBJ1-1, with D possibly matching TRBD1 (6 bases). The CDR3 spans 14 residues. The CDR3 DNA reads TGCGGCAGCAGTTTGGCGGGGGCAAACACTGAAGCTTTCTTT. Its translation is CGSSLAGANTEAFF.

This clonotype was detected ten times or more. This chain joins TRBV5-1 and TRBJ2-7, with D unclear. Looked up from germline, CDR1 is SGHRS and CDR2 is YFSETQ. The V end was cut by 0 bases, the J end by 3 bases, with 7 bases between. The CDR3 consists of 13 residues. The CDR3 sequence: CASSLGYSYEQYF. The CDR3 bases are TGCGCCAGCAGCTTGGGATACAGCTACGAGCAGTACTTC.

Ten or more counts support this clonotype. J is TRBJ1-1 and V is TRBV19; 7 bases line up with TRBD1. Looked up from germline, CDR1 is LNHDA and CDR2 is SQIVND (reference sequence). Trimming at V came to 5 bases and at J to 3 bases, leaving 6 bases not matched to a gene. This CDR3 comprises 14 residues. The CDR3 loop reads CASSLTQGYTEAFF. Written as DNA, the CDR3 is TGTGCCAGTAGTTTGACACAGGGGTACACTGAAGCTTTCTTT. Full variable domain (missing parts from reference TRBV19 and TRBJ1-1): DGGITQSPKYLFRKEGQNVTLSCEQNLNHDAMYWYRQDPGQGLRLIYYSQIVNDFQKGDIAEGYSVSREKKESFPLTVTSAQKNPTAFYLCASSLTQGYTEAFFGQGTRLTVV.

Many counts were recorded for this clonotype. The rearrangement links TRBV27 to TRBJ2-7; TRBD2 matches 11 bases. CDR1 and CDR2 (germline): MNHEY, SMNVEV (reference sequence). The CDR3 consists of 17 residues. V dropped 3 bases and J dropped 5; count of bases not matched to a gene: 12. CDR3 sequence reads: CASSFLTSTSGIHEQYF. CDR3 coding DNA: TGTGCCAGCAGTTTTCTAACCTCGACTAGCGGGATCCACGAGCAGTACTTC.

This clonotype was detected ten times or more. The gene calls are TRBV15 and TRBJ1-1; no clear D. Trimming removed 0 bases from V and 5 bases from J, with 4 bases in between. The CDR3 is 12 residues long. Per the germline V gene, CDR1 is LNHNV and CDR2 is YYDKDF (reference sequence). CDR3 protein: CATSRDVTEAFF. The CDR3 nucleotides are TGTGCCACCAGCAGAGATGTGACTGAAGCTTTCTTT. Full variable domain (remainder filled in from reference TRBV15 and TRBJ1-1): DAMVIQNPRYQVTQFGKPVTLSCSQTLNHNVMYWYQQKSSQAPKLLFHYYDKDFNNEADTPDNFQSRRPNTSFCFLDIRSPGLGDTAMYLCATSRDVTEAFFGQGTRLTVV.

The chain joins TRBV10-3 to TRBJ2-5; TRBD1 agrees at 7 bases. V dropped 11 bases and J dropped 6; count of bases not matched to a gene: 6. This CDR3 contains 11 residues. CDR1 and CDR2 (germline): ENHRY, SYGVKD. The CDR3 protein is CAVRQGQTQYF. The CDR3 DNA follows: TGTGCCGTACGACAGGGACAGACCCAGTACTTC.

Ten or more counts support this clonotype. The J gene is TRBJ2-7, the V gene TRBV19, with D possibly TRBD1 on 6 matching bases. The CDR3 is 12 amino acids. CDR1 is LNHDA, CDR2 SQIVND, per germline (reference sequence). V lost 5 bases and J 4 bases, leaving 9 bases between the germline ends. This CDR3 is CASSAGQYEQYF. The CDR3 region has the DNA TGTGCCAGTAGTGCAGGACAGTACGAGCAGTACTTC. Combining the CDR3 with reference TRBV19 and TRBJ2-7 gives the whole variable domain DGGITQSPKYLFRKEGQNVTLSCEQNLNHDAMYWYRQDPGQGLRLIYYSQIVNDFQKGDIAEGYSVSREKKESFPLTVTSAQKNPTAFYLCASSAGQYEQYFGPGTRLTVT.

This sequence joins TRBV3-1 and TRBJ1-2; TRBD1 is a possible D gene (6 bases). Germline V gene data show CDR1 as LGHDT and CDR2 as YNNKEL (reference sequence). The ends were cut back, 6 bases at V and 8 bases at J, with 16 bases in the middle. This CDR3 has 13 residues. CDR3 coding DNA: TGTGCCAGCAGTCGGACAGATTCCGGAGGCTACACCTTC. It translates to CASSRTDSGGYTF.

Ten or more counts support this clonotype. The chain uses TRBV6-1 and TRBJ1-1; the D gene is possibly TRBD1 (5 bases). Trimming shortened V by 5 bases and J by 8 bases, and 18 bases separated the two germline ends. CDR1 and CDR2 (germline): MNHNS, SASEGT. This CDR3 is built from 14 residues. CDR3 DNA: TGTGCCAGCAGTAGGGGAAGTTTGCGTCCCGAAGCTTTCTTT. Protein product: CASSRGSLRPEAFF.

This clonotype was seen many times. V usage is TRBV6-1 and J usage is TRBJ1-2; D gene uncertain. The CDR3 covers 11 residues. V was cut by 6 bases and J by 5 bases, with 7 bases left in between. The V gene's germline CDR1 is MNHNS and CDR2 SASEGT. For the CDR3, the DNA is TGTGCCAGCAGGGCAGCGTATGGCTACACCTTC. Its translation: CASRAAYGYTF.

The chain combines TRBV5-6 with TRBJ1-2, with D possibly being TRBD1 (6 bases). The germline V gene encodes CDR1 SGHDT and CDR2 YYEEEE. The CDR3 has 15 residues. Trimming stripped 4 bases from V and 2 bases from J, with 15 bases between. This CDR3 reads CASSQLGGENYGYTF. CDR3 nucleotide sequence: TGTGCCAGCAGCCAATTAGGGGGGGAGAACTATGGCTACACCTTC.

The chain uses TRBV6-2 or TRBV6-3 and TRBJ2-7, with D possibly being TRBD2 (5 bases). The V end was cut by 0 bases, the J end by 2 bases, with 11 bases between. CDR1 is MNHEY and CDR2 is SVGEGT in the germline V gene. This CDR3 has 15 residues. CDR3 DNA: TGTGCCAGCAGTTACTCTCGGACGGGAACCTACGAGCAGTACTTC. It specifies CASSYSRTGTYEQYF.

This clonotype was seen more than once but under ten times. The J gene is TRBJ2-7, the V gene TRBV7-2; possible D gene TRBD2, 6 bases. This CDR3 comprises 15 residues. Germline V gene sequence: CDR1 SGHTA, CDR2 FQGNSA. V lost 5 bases to trimming and J lost 0 bases, with 14 bases between them. The CDR3 DNA is TGTGCCAGCAGCCCGCCCCCGGGAGTCTCCTACGAGCAGTACTTC. Its protein is CASSPPPGVSYEQYF.

This clonotype was picked up a small number of times. Here the CDR3 DNA reads TGTGCCAGCAGCTCCCAACAGGGGACACAAGAGACCCAGTACTTC. This translates into CASSSQQGTQETQYF. The chain combines TRBV5-5 with TRBJ2-5; 7 positions agree with TRBD1. Germline lookup yields CDR1 SGHKS and CDR2 YYEKEE (reference sequence). CDR3 length equals 15 residues. V was pared by 3 bases and J by 2 bases, with 7 bases of the junction left unmatched.